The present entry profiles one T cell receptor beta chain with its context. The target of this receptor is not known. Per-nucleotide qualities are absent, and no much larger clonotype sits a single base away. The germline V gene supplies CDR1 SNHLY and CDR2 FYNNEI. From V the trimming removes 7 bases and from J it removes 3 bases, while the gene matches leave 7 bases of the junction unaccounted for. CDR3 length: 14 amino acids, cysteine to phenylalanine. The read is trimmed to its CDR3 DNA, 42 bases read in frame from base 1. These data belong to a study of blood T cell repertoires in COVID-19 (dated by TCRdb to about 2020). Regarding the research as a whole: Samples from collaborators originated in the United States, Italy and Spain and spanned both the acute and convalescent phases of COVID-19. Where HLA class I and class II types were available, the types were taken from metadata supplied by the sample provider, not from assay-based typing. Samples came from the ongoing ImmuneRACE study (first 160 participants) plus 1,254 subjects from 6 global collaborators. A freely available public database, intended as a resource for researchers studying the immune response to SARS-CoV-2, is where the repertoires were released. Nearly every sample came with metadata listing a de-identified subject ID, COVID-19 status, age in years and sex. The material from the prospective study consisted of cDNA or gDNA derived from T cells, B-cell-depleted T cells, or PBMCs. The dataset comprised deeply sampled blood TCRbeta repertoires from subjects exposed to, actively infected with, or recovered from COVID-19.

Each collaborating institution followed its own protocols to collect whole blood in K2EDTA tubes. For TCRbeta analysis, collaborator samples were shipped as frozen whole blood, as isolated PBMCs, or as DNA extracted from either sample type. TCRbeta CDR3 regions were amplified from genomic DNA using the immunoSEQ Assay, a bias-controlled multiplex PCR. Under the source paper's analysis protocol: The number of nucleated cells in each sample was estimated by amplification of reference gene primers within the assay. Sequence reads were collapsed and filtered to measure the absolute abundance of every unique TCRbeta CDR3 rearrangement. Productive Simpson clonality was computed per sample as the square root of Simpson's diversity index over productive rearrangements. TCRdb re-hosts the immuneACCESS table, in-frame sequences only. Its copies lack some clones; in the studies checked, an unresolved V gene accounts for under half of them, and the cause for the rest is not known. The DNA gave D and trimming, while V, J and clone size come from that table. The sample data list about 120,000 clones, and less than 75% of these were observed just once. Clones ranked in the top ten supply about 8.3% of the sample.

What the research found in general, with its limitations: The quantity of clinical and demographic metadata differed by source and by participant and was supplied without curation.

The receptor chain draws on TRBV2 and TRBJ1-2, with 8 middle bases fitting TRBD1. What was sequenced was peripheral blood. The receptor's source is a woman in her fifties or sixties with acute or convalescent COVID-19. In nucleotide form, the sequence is TGTGCCAGCATCGTCGGACAGGGCCACTATGGCTACACCTTC. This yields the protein CASIVGQGHYGYTF. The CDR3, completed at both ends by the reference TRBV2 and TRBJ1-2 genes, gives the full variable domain EPEVTQTPSHQVTQMGQEVILRCVPISNHLYFYWYRQILGQKVEFLVSFYNNEISEKSEIFDDQFSVERPDGSNFTLKIRSTKLEDSAMYFCASIVGQGHYGYTFGSGTRLTVV.